This TCR beta chain is drawn from a study of blood T cell repertoires in COVID-19. CDR1 LGHNA and CDR2 YNFKEQ come from the germline V gene. The CDR3 has 18 residues. After removal of 3 bases from V and 3 bases from J, the junction contained 13 bases not matched to a gene. The repertoire was sequenced with immunoSEQ multiplex PCR; TCRdb's copy has only in-frame clones and lacks some. The sample lists fewer than 80,000 clones, 85% to 90% occurring once. This rearrangement joins TRBV4-2 to TRBJ1-4, with 7 nucleotides matching TRBD1. The sample was peripheral blood. The sequence was collected from a human donor in a cohort sampled during active COVID-19. The CDR3 reads CASSQNYPRGLANEKLFF. CDR3 nucleotides: TGTGCCAGCAGCCAGAATTACCCAAGGGGGCTCGCTAATGAAAAACTGTTTTTT.